This is a list of T cell receptor beta chains from one sample in a study of T cell responses to AZD1222 COVID-19 vaccine. Some clones are missing from TCRdb's copy, which holds only in-frame ones; the method was immunoSEQ multiplex PCR. The table records more than 85,000 clones, around 89% of them present only once. Sequenced here: peripheral blood, sampled on day 0 of AZD1222 vaccination. These receptors originate from an adult in good health. CDR3s include the opening cysteine and the closing phenylalanine or tryptophan. D genes are given only for firm matches. Expanded clones get a size class; other rows say once, few or many, or leave the size out.

cdr3_length: 13; j_call: TRBJ1-1; v_call: TRBV27; clone_size: .; d_call: .; cdr3_nt: TGTGCCAGCAGCCGCCGCTTAGATACTGAAGCTTTCTTT; cdr3_aa: CASSRRLDTEAFF
cdr3_length: 14; j_call: TRBJ1-4; v_call: TRBV15; clone_size: .; d_call: .; cdr3_nt: TGTGCCACCAGGGGGGGCAGCACCGTTGAAAAACTGTTTTTT; cdr3_aa: CATRGGSTVEKLFF
cdr3_length: 15; j_call: TRBJ2-1; v_call: TRBV19; clone_size: .; d_call: TRBD2; cdr3_nt: TGTGCCAGCAAGGGACTAGCGTCAAGTGGGAATGAGCAGTTCTTC; cdr3_aa: CASKGLASSGNEQFF
cdr3_length: 16; j_call: TRBJ1-3; v_call: TRBV4-1; clone_size: .; d_call: .; cdr3_nt: TGCGCCAGCAGCCAAGAACCGGACAACTCTGGAAACACCATATATTTT; cdr3_aa: CASSQEPDNSGNTIYF
cdr3_length: 12; j_call: TRBJ2-7; v_call: TRBV12-3/TRBV12-4; clone_size: .; d_call: .; cdr3_nt: TGTGCCAGCAGTAAAAGCTCCTACGAGCAGTACTTC; cdr3_aa: CASSKSSYEQYF
cdr3_length: 13; j_call: TRBJ2-7; v_call: TRBV27; clone_size: .; d_call: TRBD2; cdr3_nt: TGTGCCAGCGGACTAGCGTATCGGTACGAGCAGTACTTC; cdr3_aa: CASGLAYRYEQYF
cdr3_length: 15; j_call: TRBJ2-7; v_call: TRBV4-3; clone_size: .; d_call: TRBD2; cdr3_nt: TGCGCCAGCAGCCAAACCTACGCGGGAGCCTACGAGCAGTACTTC; cdr3_aa: CASSQTYAGAYEQYF
cdr3_length: 14; j_call: TRBJ2-7; v_call: TRBV19; clone_size: .; d_call: .; cdr3_nt: TGTGCCAGTAGTATAGCTGATAGCTCCTACGAGCAGTACTTC; cdr3_aa: CASSIADSSYEQYF
cdr3_length: 12; j_call: TRBJ2-1; v_call: TRBV11-2; clone_size: .; d_call: .; cdr3_nt: TGTGCCAGTAGGGTTGCTCACAATGAGCAGTTCTTC; cdr3_aa: CASRVAHNEQFF
cdr3_length: 17; j_call: TRBJ1-6; v_call: TRBV2; clone_size: .; d_call: .; cdr3_nt: TGTGCCAGCAGTGAACCCCAGAGTGGCTCCTATAATTCACCCCTCCACTTT; cdr3_aa: CASSEPQSGSYNSPLHF
cdr3_length: 12; j_call: TRBJ2-7; v_call: TRBV5-6; clone_size: .; d_call: .; cdr3_nt: TGTGCCAGCAGCTTGATGAGGGGCGAGCAGTACTTC; cdr3_aa: CASSLMRGEQYF
cdr3_length: 18; j_call: TRBJ2-2; v_call: TRBV28; clone_size: .; d_call: TRBD1; cdr3_nt: TGTGCCAGCCCTCACCGGGACAGGGGACCTACGAACACCGGGGAGCTGTTTTTT; cdr3_aa: CASPHRDRGPTNTGELFF
cdr3_length: 13; j_call: TRBJ2-5; v_call: TRBV10-3; clone_size: .; d_call: .; cdr3_nt: TGTGCCATCAGCCGACAGGACCAAGAGACCCAGTACTTC; cdr3_aa: CAISRQDQETQYF
cdr3_length: 18; j_call: TRBJ1-5; v_call: TRBV7-8; clone_size: .; d_call: .; cdr3_nt: TGTGCCAGCAGCCCCCTCGGGGAGGACCCATATAGCAATCAGCCCCAGCATTTT; cdr3_aa: CASSPLGEDPYSNQPQHF
cdr3_length: 15; j_call: TRBJ2-3; v_call: TRBV5-1; clone_size: .; d_call: .; cdr3_nt: TGCGCCAGCAGCTTCGAGAAGAGAGTGGGAGATACGCAGTATTTT; cdr3_aa: CASSFEKRVGDTQYF
cdr3_length: 12; j_call: TRBJ2-3; v_call: TRBV27; clone_size: .; d_call: .; cdr3_nt: TGTGCCAGCACGGATCGCACAGATACGCAGTATTTT; cdr3_aa: CASTDRTDTQYF
cdr3_length: 14; j_call: TRBJ1-6; v_call: TRBV4-1; clone_size: .; d_call: .; cdr3_nt: TGCGCCAGCAGCCAAGAAAGATCCGAATCACCCCTCCACTTT; cdr3_aa: CASSQERSESPLHF
cdr3_length: 15; j_call: TRBJ2-1; v_call: TRBV7-2; clone_size: .; d_call: .; cdr3_nt: TGTGCCAGCAGTTCCCTGAGCGGACCCTACAATGAGCAGTTCTTC; cdr3_aa: CASSSLSGPYNEQFF
cdr3_length: 16; j_call: TRBJ2-1; v_call: TRBV24-1; clone_size: .; d_call: .; cdr3_nt: TGTGCCACCAGTGATCGGAGGAGTAGCTCCTACAATGAGCAGTTCTTC; cdr3_aa: CATSDRRSSSYNEQFF
cdr3_length: 12; j_call: TRBJ1-3; v_call: TRBV29-1; clone_size: few; d_call: .; cdr3_nt: TGCAGCGTTGAAGGGCCCGGGGACACCATATATTTT; cdr3_aa: CSVEGPGDTIYF
cdr3_length: 15; j_call: TRBJ2-7; v_call: TRBV7-8; clone_size: .; d_call: .; cdr3_nt: TGTGCCAGCAGCTTAGACCAGGGCGTCTACTACGAGCAGTACTTC; cdr3_aa: CASSLDQGVYYEQYF
cdr3_length: 14; j_call: TRBJ1-2; v_call: TRBV10-3; clone_size: .; d_call: TRBD1; cdr3_nt: TGTGCCATCAGGGAGACAGGGTCGCACTATGGCTACACCTTC; cdr3_aa: CAIRETGSHYGYTF
cdr3_length: 16; j_call: TRBJ2-7; v_call: TRBV25-1; clone_size: .; d_call: .; cdr3_nt: TGTGCCAGCAGTGAAGGCCCCCGGACTACCGACTACGAGCAGTACTTC; cdr3_aa: CASSEGPRTTDYEQYF
cdr3_length: 14; j_call: TRBJ2-3; v_call: TRBV7-2; clone_size: .; d_call: .; cdr3_nt: TGTGCCAGCAGCTTAGCTCAGGTTGCAGATACGCAGTATTTT; cdr3_aa: CASSLAQVADTQYF
cdr3_length: 13; j_call: TRBJ1-2; v_call: TRBV15; clone_size: .; d_call: .; cdr3_nt: TGTGCCACCAGCAGAGATCAAACCGAGGGCTACACCTTC; cdr3_aa: CATSRDQTEGYTF
cdr3_length: 15; j_call: TRBJ1-3; v_call: TRBV28; clone_size: .; d_call: .; cdr3_nt: TGTGCCAGCACGGCAACAGGGTCCCCTGGAAACACCATATATTTT; cdr3_aa: CASTATGSPGNTIYF
cdr3_length: 12; j_call: TRBJ1-1; v_call: TRBV18; clone_size: .; d_call: .; cdr3_nt: TGTGCCAGCTCACCACAGGGTTCTGAAGCTTTCTTT; cdr3_aa: CASSPQGSEAFF
cdr3_length: 14; j_call: TRBJ2-1; v_call: TRBV10-2; clone_size: .; d_call: TRBD2; cdr3_nt: TGCGCCAGCAAGGTAGCGGGAGTTTCGAATGAGCAGTTCTTC; cdr3_aa: CASKVAGVSNEQFF
cdr3_length: 15; j_call: TRBJ1-1; v_call: TRBV2; clone_size: .; d_call: TRBD1; cdr3_nt: TGTGCCAGCCGGGAGTCCCAGGGGGGGAACACTGAAGCTTTCTTT; cdr3_aa: CASRESQGGNTEAFF
cdr3_length: 12; j_call: TRBJ1-2; v_call: TRBV29-1; clone_size: few; d_call: .; cdr3_nt: TGCAGCGCAGGGACCGAGAACTATGGCTACACCTTC; cdr3_aa: CSAGTENYGYTF
cdr3_length: 16; j_call: TRBJ2-1; v_call: TRBV13; clone_size: .; d_call: TRBD2; cdr3_nt: TGTGCCAGCAGCCCCAGGACTAGCGGGGGGCGGTATGAGCAGTTCTTC; cdr3_aa: CASSPRTSGGRYEQFF